The 17 T cell receptor beta chains listed next were all sequenced from one sample in a study of cytomegalovirus exposure and HLA in healthy donors. PCR amplification relied on 60 Vbeta primers (plus 13 Jbeta primers). TCRdb's copy holds only in-frame clones and misses some; the assay was immunoSEQ multiplex PCR. The table records under 200,000 clones, approximately 80% of them present only once. The specimen sequenced was PBMCs. These receptors originate from a woman aged 18 to 35 in good health and CMV-seronegative.

The chain links TRBV6-5 to TRBJ1-2, with 8 bases lining up with TRBD1. There are 14 residues in the CDR3. Germline trimming cut 2 bases from V and 4 bases from J; bases unmatched to any gene: 3. Germline-derived CDR1 and CDR2 are MNHEY and SVGAGI. The CDR3 nucleotides read TGTGCCAGCAGTTACGGGCAGGGGGCCTATGGCTACACCTTC. Translating it yields CASSYGQGAYGYTF.

This clone was counted a single time. The chain has TRBV5-1 and TRBJ2-3, with 8 nucleotides matching TRBD1. With V trimmed by 4 bases and J by 0 bases, 7 bases remained unmatched. The CDR3 consists of 16 residues. Germline lookup yields CDR1 SGHRS and CDR2 YFSETQ. As DNA, the CDR3 is TGCGCCAGCAGCCTCGGGACAGGTCGTAGCACAGATACGCAGTATTTT. Encoded protein: CASSLGTGRSTDTQYF.

This sequence joins TRBV5-4 and TRBJ2-5, with no clear D. V shed 2 bases and J shed 5 bases, with 7 bases lying between them. Germline CDR1 SGHNT, CDR2 YYREEE (reference sequence). This CDR3 has 12 residues. CDR3 sequence: CASSFPRETQYF. The CDR3 DNA reads as TGTGCCAGCAGCTTCCCGAGGGAGACCCAGTACTTC. The complete variable domain, with remaining parts taken from reference TRBV5-4 and TRBJ2-5, reads ETGVTQSPTHLIKTRGQQVTLRCSSQSGHNTVSWYQQALGQGPQFIFQYYREEENGRGNFPPRFSGLQFPNYSSELNVNALELDDSALYLCASSFPRETQYFGPGTRLLVL.

The rearrangement uses TRBV4-2 and TRBJ2-1; 7 positions match TRBD2. This CDR3 is 14 amino acids long. The germline CDR1 and CDR2 sequences are LGHNA and YNFKEQ. Germline trimming cut 1 base from V and 9 bases from J; bases unmatched to any gene: 6. In DNA form, the CDR3 reads TGTGCCAGCAGCCAAGGCGGACTAGGGGTTGAGCAGTTCTTC. Translation: CASSQGGLGVEQFF.

This clone was detected a few times. The CDR3, as DNA: TGTGCCAGTAGTCGGGGTGACAGGGCGTATGGCTACACCTTC. It is translated as CASSRGDRAYGYTF. The gene calls are TRBV19 and TRBJ1-2; 7 nucleotides align to TRBD1. The CDR3 has 14 residues. The germline CDR1 and CDR2 sequences are LNHDA and SQIVND (reference sequence). Trimming cost V 5 bases and J 5 bases; bases outside gene matches: 8.

In this sample, this clone turned up a few times. The gene calls are TRBV5-1 and TRBJ2-3, with TRBD2 matching over 8 bases. Per germline, CDR1 SGHRS and CDR2 YFSETQ. The CDR3 is made up of 19 amino acids. With 2 bases clipped from V and 3 bases from J, the junction kept 17 bases outside the gene matches. The CDR3 region is CASSFDPAGVMGGTDTQYF. In DNA, the CDR3 is TGCGCCAGCAGCTTTGATCCAGCGGGAGTTATGGGAGGGACAGATACGCAGTATTTT.

On this clone itself: The sample has other DNA sequences that encode this CDR3 too. This chain connects TRBV30 to TRBJ1-5, with D perhaps TRBD1 (6 bases). This CDR3 is built from 12 residues. Germline-derived CDR1 and CDR2 are GTSNPN and SVGIG (reference sequence). Trimming shortened V by 5 bases and J by 4 bases, and 9 bases separated the two germline ends. For the CDR3, the DNA is TGTGCCTGGGGTCAGGGGAATCAGCCCCAGCATTTT. Protein product: CAWGQGNQPQHF. Together with reference TRBV30 and TRBJ1-5, the CDR3 gives the full variable domain: SQTIHQWPATLVQPVGSPLSLECTVEGTSNPNLYWYRQAAGRGLQLLFYSVGIGQISSEVPQNLSASRPQDRQFILSSKKLLLSDSGFYLCAWGQGNQPQHFGDGTRLSIL.

The rearrangement uses TRBV5-1 and TRBJ1-2, with 7 positions matching TRBD1. V dropped 4 bases and J dropped 2; count of bases not matched to a gene: 8. Germline V lookup: CDR1 SGHRS, CDR2 YFSETQ. The CDR3 is 15 amino acids. CDR3 sequence: CASSLPVTGNYGYTF. CDR3 DNA sequence: TGCGCCAGCAGCCTGCCTGTGACAGGGAACTATGGCTACACCTTC. The whole variable domain, filled in from reference TRBV5-1 and TRBJ1-2, reads KAGVTQTPRYLIKTRGQQVTLSCSPISGHRSVSWYQQTPGQGLQFLFEYFSETQRNKGNFPGRFSGRQFSNSRSEMNVSTLELGDSALYLCASSLPVTGNYGYTFGSGTRLTVV.

The gene calls are TRBV19 and TRBJ2-3; unclear D gene. CDR3 size: 12 residues. V lost 5 bases, J lost 3 bases, and 6 bases lay in between. Germline V lookup: CDR1 LNHDA, CDR2 SQIVND (reference sequence). The CDR3, as DNA: TGTGCCAGTAGTCCCCAGACAGATACGCAGTATTTT. Encoded protein: CASSPQTDTQYF.

The chain carries TRBV19 and TRBJ2-2; TRBD1 might be the D (5 bases). The CDR3 length is 14 residues. CDR1 and CDR2 (germline): LNHDA, SQIVND (reference sequence). Trimming removed 8 bases at V and 0 bases at J, with 10 bases between. The CDR3 coding sequence is TGTGCCAGTTGGCAGGGAACGAACACCGGGGAGCTGTTTTTT. It specifies CASWQGTNTGELFF.

The rearrangement links TRBV2 to TRBJ2-5; the D is unclear. Trimming cost V 7 bases and J 4 bases, with 13 bases left between them. CDR3 length equals 13 residues. Germline V gene lookup returns CDR1 SNHLY and CDR2 FYNNEI. The CDR3 region is CASISAVVETQYF. As DNA, the CDR3 is TGTGCCAGCATCTCGGCGGTAGTAGAGACCCAGTACTTC.

The J gene is TRBJ1-5, the V gene TRBV4-3; 7 nucleotides match TRBD1. Trimming took 0 bases from V and 2 from J; bases not matched to a gene: 4. Germline values: CDR1 LGHNA, CDR2 YSLEER. There are 16 residues in the CDR3. The CDR3 DNA reads as TGCGCCAGCAGCCAAGATCGACAGGGACGCAATCAGCCCCAGCATTTT. Protein product: CASSQDRQGRNQPQHF.

The chain employs TRBV6-8 and TRBJ1-6; TRBD1 agrees at 9 bases. Germline lookup yields CDR1 MNHGY and CDR2 SAAAGT. The CDR3 is made up of 16 amino acids. With V trimmed by 4 bases and J by 12 bases, 13 bases remained unmatched. The CDR3 loop reads CASSWNWDRETGPLHF. The CDR3, as DNA: TGTGCCAGCAGTTGGAATTGGGACAGGGAGACGGGACCCCTCCACTTT.

This clone was counted only a few times. The CDR3: CASSVGQGAFF. The CDR3 bases are TGTGCCAGCTCTGTTGGACAGGGCGCTTTCTTT. The chain uses TRBV18 and TRBJ1-1, with 8 bases identical to TRBD1. After removal of 6 bases from V and 11 bases from J, the junction contained 5 bases not matched to a gene. Germline V gives CDR1 KGHSH, CDR2 LQKENI. The CDR3 sequence is 11 residues long. The variable domain in full, with the rest retrieved from reference TRBV18 and TRBJ1-1, is NAGVMQNPRHLVRRRGQEARLRCSPMKGHSHVYWYRQLPEEGLKFMVYLQKENIIDESGMPKERFSAEFPKEGPSILRIQQVVRGDSAAYFCASSVGQGAFFGQGTRLTVV.

This clone was found a few times. The chain employs TRBV6-5 and TRBJ1-2; TRBD1 might be the D (5 bases). Trimming took 4 bases from V and 0 from J, leaving 6 bases between them. The CDR3 runs 13 residues. Germline V lookup: CDR1 MNHEY, CDR2 SVGAGI. This chain's CDR3 is CASSLTANYGYTF. The CDR3, as DNA: TGTGCCAGCAGTTTGACAGCTAACTATGGCTACACCTTC.

This clone is a singleton in its sample. This chain links TRBV7-9 with TRBJ1-1; 7 nucleotides line up with TRBD1. V gave up 3 bases and J gave up 3 bases; unmatched junction bases: 7. The CDR3 has 15 amino acids. Germline assignment: CDR1 SEHNR and CDR2 FQNEAQ (reference sequence). Here the CDR3 reads CASSLGQNEDTEAFF. The CDR3, as DNA: TGTGCCAGCAGCTTGGGACAGAACGAAGACACTGAAGCTTTCTTT.

Written as DNA, the CDR3 is TGTGCCAGCAGCTTGTCCGGGACACATTACGAGCAGTACTTC. As protein: CASSLSGTHYEQYF. The chain uses TRBV7-6 and TRBJ2-7; tentative D call: TRBD1 (6 bases). Per the germline V gene, CDR1 is SGHVS and CDR2 is FNYEAQ. Trimming pared 3 bases from V and 4 bases from J, leaving 13 bases between. CDR3 length equals 14 residues. Variable domain in full (rest from reference TRBV7-6 and TRBJ2-7): GAGVSQSPRYKVTKRGQDVALRCDPISGHVSLYWYRQALGQGPEFLTYFNYEAQQDKSGLPNDRFSAERPEGSISTLTIQRTEQRDSAMYRCASSLSGTHYEQYFGPGTRLTVT.